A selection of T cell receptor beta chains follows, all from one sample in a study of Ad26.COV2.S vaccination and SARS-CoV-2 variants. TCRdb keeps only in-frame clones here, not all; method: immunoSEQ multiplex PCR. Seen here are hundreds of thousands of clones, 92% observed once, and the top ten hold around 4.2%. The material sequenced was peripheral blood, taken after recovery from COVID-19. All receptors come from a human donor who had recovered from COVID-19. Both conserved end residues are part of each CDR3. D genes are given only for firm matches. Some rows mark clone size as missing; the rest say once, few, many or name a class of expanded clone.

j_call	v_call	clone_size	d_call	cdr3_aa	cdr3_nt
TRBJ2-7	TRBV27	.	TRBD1	CASSSQPGQGPYEQYF	TGTGCCAGCAGTTCCCAACCGGGACAGGGGCCCTACGAGCAGTACTTC
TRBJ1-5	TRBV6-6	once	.	CASSPNRDQPQHF	TGTGCCAGCAGCCCGAACAGGGATCAGCCCCAGCATTTT
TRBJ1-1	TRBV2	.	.	CASSGWATMNTEAFF	TGTGCCAGCAGTGGATGGGCCACCATGAACACTGAAGCTTTCTTT
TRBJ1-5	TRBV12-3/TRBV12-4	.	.	CASSPQVTPQHF	TGTGCCAGCAGTCCCCAAGTAACTCCCCAGCATTTT
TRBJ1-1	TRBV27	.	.	CASRGQVNTEAFF	TGTGCCAGCCGTGGACAAGTGAACACTGAAGCTTTCTTT
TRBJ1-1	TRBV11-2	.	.	CASSFRGITEAFF	TGTGCCAGCAGCTTTAGGGGGATTACTGAAGCTTTCTTT
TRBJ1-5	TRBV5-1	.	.	CASSLGGKGNQPQHF	TGCGCCAGCAGCTTGGGGGGAAAGGGCAATCAGCCCCAGCATTTT
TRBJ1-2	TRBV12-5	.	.	CASGPGTATSYGYTF	TGTGCTAGTGGTCCCGGGACCGCGACCTCCTATGGCTACACCTTC
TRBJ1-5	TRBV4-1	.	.	CASSQEARAGNQPQHF	TGCGCCAGCAGCCAAGAGGCGAGGGCGGGGAATCAGCCCCAGCATTTT
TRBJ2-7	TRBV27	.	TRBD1	CASSFTGGKSGEQYF	TGTGCCAGCAGTTTCACAGGGGGCAAGAGCGGCGAGCAGTACTTC
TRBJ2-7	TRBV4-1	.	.	CASSQGQAGGYEQYF	TGCGCCAGCAGCCAAGGGCAGGCAGGAGGCTACGAGCAGTACTTC
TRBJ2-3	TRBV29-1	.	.	CSVHQGYEYTQYF	TGCAGCGTACACCAGGGGTATGAGTATACGCAGTATTTT
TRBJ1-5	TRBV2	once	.	CASSEAHKGANQPQHF	TGTGCCAGCAGTGAAGCGCATAAAGGGGCCAATCAGCCCCAGCATTTT
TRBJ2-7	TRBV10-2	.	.	CASRAIDSYEQYF	TGCGCCAGCAGAGCGATTGACTCCTACGAGCAGTACTTC
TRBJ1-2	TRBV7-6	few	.	CASSLGGNYGYTF	TGTGCCAGCAGCTTAGGGGGGAACTATGGCTACACCTTC
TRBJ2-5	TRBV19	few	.	CASRGQETQYF	TGTGCCAGTAGGGGCCAGGAGACCCAGTACTTC
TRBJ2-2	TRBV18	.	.	CASSPPQGATGELFF	TGTGCCAGCTCACCTCCACAGGGAGCGACCGGGGAGCTGTTTTTT
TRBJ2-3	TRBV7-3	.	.	CASSLSSGGGADTQYF	TGTGCCAGCAGCTTAAGTTCTGGCGGCGGAGCCGATACGCAGTATTTT
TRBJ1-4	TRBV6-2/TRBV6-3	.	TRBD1	CASSYSGQGSREKLFF	TGTGCCAGCAGTTACTCTGGACAGGGTTCGCGTGAAAAACTGTTTTTT
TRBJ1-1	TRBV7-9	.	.	CASSSEGGPGAFF	TGTGCCAGCAGCTCCGAGGGGGGGCCAGGAGCTTTCTTT
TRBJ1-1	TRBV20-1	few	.	CSASPGTEAFF	TGCAGTGCTAGTCCTGGCACTGAAGCTTTCTTT
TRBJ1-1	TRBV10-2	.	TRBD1	CASIPGQGATEAFF	TGCGCCAGCATCCCAGGTCAGGGGGCGACTGAAGCTTTCTTT
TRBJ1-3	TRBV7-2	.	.	CASSLGQPRSGNTIYF	TGTGCCAGCAGCTTAGGGCAGCCACGCTCTGGAAACACCATATATTTT
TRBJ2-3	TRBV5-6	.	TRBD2	CASSREVTDTQYF	TGTGCCAGCAGCCGGGAGGTGACAGATACGCAGTATTTT
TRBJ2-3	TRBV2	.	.	CASSHLPEQYF	TGTGCCAGCAGCCACCTACCGGAGCAGTATTTT
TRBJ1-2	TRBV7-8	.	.	CASSLQEVVGGVGYTF	TGTGCCAGCAGCTTACAGGAGGTTGTAGGAGGCGTAGGCTACACCTTC
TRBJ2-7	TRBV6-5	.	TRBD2	CASSNLAGGIYEQYF	TGTGCCAGCAGTAACTTAGCGGGGGGCATATACGAGCAGTACTTC
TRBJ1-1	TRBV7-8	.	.	CASSKARAAEAFF	TGTGCCAGCAGTAAAGCCAGGGCCGCTGAAGCTTTCTTT
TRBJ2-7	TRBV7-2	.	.	CASSLDPGYYEQYF	TGTGCCAGCAGCTTAGATCCAGGTTACTACGAGCAGTACTTC
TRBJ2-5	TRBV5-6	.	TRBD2	CASSLAGGAETQYF	TGTGCCAGCAGCCTAGCGGGGGGTGCAGAGACCCAGTACTTC
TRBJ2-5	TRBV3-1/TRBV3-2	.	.	CASSFRATQETQYF	TGTGCCAGCAGCTTTCGGGCAACCCAAGAGACCCAGTACTTC
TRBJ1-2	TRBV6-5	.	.	CASSYRGTYGYTF	TGTGCCAGCAGTTACAGAGGGACCTATGGCTACACCTTC
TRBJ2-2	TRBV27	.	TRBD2	CASSSGTSGNPGELFF	TGTGCCAGCAGTTCTGGGACTAGCGGGAACCCCGGGGAGCTGTTTTTT
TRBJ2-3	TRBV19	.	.	CASSIDWGRLDTQYF	TGTGCCAGTAGTATTGACTGGGGGCGCCTAGATACGCAGTATTTT
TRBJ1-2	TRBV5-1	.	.	CASSRGQAPMDYTF	TGCGCCAGCAGCCGCGGGCAGGCGCCCATGGACTACACCTTC
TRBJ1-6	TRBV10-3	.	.	CAISEGLQSPLHF	TGTGCCATCAGTGAAGGACTTCAATCACCCCTCCACTTT
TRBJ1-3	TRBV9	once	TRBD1	CASSAGTGNGNTIYF	TGTGCCAGCAGCGCAGGGACAGGGAATGGAAACACCATATATTTT
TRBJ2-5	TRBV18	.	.	CASSPPRGMETQYF	TGTGCCAGCTCACCCCCAAGGGGGATGGAGACCCAGTACTTC
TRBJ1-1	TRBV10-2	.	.	CASLGGAEAFF	TGCGCCAGTTTGGGGGGGGCTGAAGCTTTCTTT
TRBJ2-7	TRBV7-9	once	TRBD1	CASSPRDSLKGYF	TGTGCCAGCAGCCCCCGGGACAGCCTTAAGGGGTACTTC
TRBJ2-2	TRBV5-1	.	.	CASSLGVGAGTGELFF	TGCGCCAGCAGCTTGGGCGTGGGGGCCGGCACCGGGGAGCTGTTTTTT
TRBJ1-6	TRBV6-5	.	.	CATDIQGYNSPLHF	TGTGCCACCGACATACAGGGATATAATTCACCCCTCCACTTT
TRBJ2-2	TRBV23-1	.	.	CASSQSVGGGTGELFF	TGCGCCAGCAGTCAATCCGTTGGAGGGGGGACCGGGGAGCTGTTTTTT
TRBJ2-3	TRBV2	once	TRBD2	CASSERAGGPDTQYF	TGTGCCAGCAGTGAACGAGCGGGGGGGCCGGATACGCAGTATTTT
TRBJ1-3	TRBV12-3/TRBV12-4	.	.	CASTPFPGNTIYF	TGTGCCAGCACCCCCTTCCCTGGAAACACCATATATTTT
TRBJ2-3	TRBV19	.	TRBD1	CASSADRGLGDTQYF	TGTGCCAGTAGTGCGGACAGGGGGCTGGGAGATACGCAGTATTTT
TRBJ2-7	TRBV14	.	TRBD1	CASSHGGTGAFRGNFYYYEQYF	TGTGCCAGCAGCCACGGAGGGACAGGGGCTTTTAGAGGGAACTTTTACTACTACGAGCAGTACTTC
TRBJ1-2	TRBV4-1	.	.	CASSQPREGAGSGYTF	TGCGCCAGCAGCCAACCCAGAGAAGGGGCGGGTAGTGGCTACACCTTC
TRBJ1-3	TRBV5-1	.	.	CASRPARGNTIYF	TGCGCCAGCAGGCCCGCGCGGGGAAACACCATATATTTT